These 13 T cell receptor beta chains came from one sample sequenced in a study of OX40 agonist ivuxolimab in advanced cancers. Profiling relied on immunoSEQ multiplex PCR, and the TCRdb table lists in-frame clones only, not all of them. The table includes approximately 76,000 clones, roughly 88% detected once. The specimen comprised CD4+ or CD8+ T cells sorted from blood, sampled in a trial of the OX40 agonist ivuxolimab. The receptors come from an adult with an advanced solid tumor such as melanoma, head and neck, liver or kidney cancer.

The chain couples TRBV7-3 to TRBJ1-3; the D gene is possibly TRBD1 (5 bases). The CDR3 sequence is 14 residues long. From germline, CDR1 is SGHTA and CDR2 FQGTGA. The V end lost 5 bases, the J end lost 4 bases, and 12 bases lay between the germline ends. The CDR3 sequence is CASSPGTAGNTIYF. CDR3 in DNA: TGTGCCAGCAGCCCCGGGACGGCCGGAAACACCATATATTTT.

The J gene is TRBJ1-1, the V gene TRBV7-2; possible D gene TRBD1, 5 bases. This CDR3 region has 15 residues. V was pared by 2 bases and J by 1 base, with 11 bases between. The germline gives CDR1 SGHTA, CDR2 FQGNSA. This CDR3 is CASSLLGVPNTEAFF. In DNA form, the CDR3 reads TGTGCCAGCAGCTTATTAGGGGTGCCGAACACTGAAGCTTTCTTT.

This chain connects TRBV7-2 to TRBJ2-7, with a weak D call TRBD2 (5 bases). Trimming left V 3 bases short and J 0 bases short, with 6 bases between. From germline, CDR1 is SGHTA and CDR2 FQGNSA. This CDR3 spans 13 amino acids. The CDR3: CASSFRGSYEQYF. CDR3 bases: TGTGCCAGCAGCTTCCGGGGCTCCTACGAGCAGTACTTC.

This clone was detected a few times. The gene calls are TRBV6-4 and TRBJ1-1; weak D call: TRBD1 (5 bases). This CDR3 contains 13 residues. Germline loops: CDR1 MRHNA, CDR2 SNTAGT. The V gene lost 10 bases and the J gene lost 2 bases, with 14 bases spanning the gap. The CDR3, as DNA: TGTGCCAAACCGGGACGCCTAAACACTGAAGCTTTCTTT. This codes for CAKPGRLNTEAFF.

This clone has a single count. The CDR3 loop reads CASSPGRIESPLHF. CDR3 in DNA: TGTGCCAGCAGCCCGGGTAGAATCGAGTCACCCCTCCACTTT. The genes are TRBV16 and TRBJ1-6; D not certain. CDR1 and CDR2 (germline): KGHSY, FQNENV. CDR3 length equals 14 residues. Trimming shortened V by 4 bases and J by 10 bases, and 14 bases separated the two germline ends.

In this sample, this clone turned up a few times. This sequence joins TRBV4-3 and TRBJ1-2, with D unclear. This CDR3 spans 16 amino acids. Deletions cut 0 bases from V and 4 bases from J, with 15 bases between. Per germline, CDR1 LGHNA and CDR2 YSLEER. CDR3 DNA sequence: TGCGCCAGCAGCCAAGATCGTTTTCGGGTTCCCTATGGCTACACCTTC. The encoded protein is CASSQDRFRVPYGYTF.

The chain carries TRBV4-1 and TRBJ2-3; 9 nucleotides agree with TRBD2. J was trimmed by 4 bases and V by 4 bases; bases with no gene match: 9. CDR3 size: 16 residues. Germline values: CDR1 MGHRA, CDR2 YSYEKL. CDR3 region: CASSLSRGGGADTQYF. For the CDR3, the DNA is TGCGCCAGCAGCCTCTCCCGCGGCGGGGGGGCAGATACGCAGTATTTT.

The chain links TRBV7-2 to TRBJ2-2, with D possibly being TRBD2 (5 bases). With 3 bases removed from V and 2 bases from J, the gap between germline ends came to 10 bases. CDR3 length: 15 residues. From germline, CDR1 is SGHTA and CDR2 FQGNSA. CDR3 DNA: TGTGCCAGCAGCTTGAGGGCCCATAACACCGGGGAGCTGTTTTTT. This encodes CASSLRAHNTGELFF.

The chain recombines TRBV7-2 with TRBJ1-5, with 8 positions matching TRBD1. The CDR3 is 15 amino acids. Germline assignment: CDR1 SGHTA and CDR2 FQGNSA. The V and J ends lost 4 bases and 0 bases, in that order; junction bases with no gene match: 2. CDR3 amino acids: CASSSQGASNQPQHF. The DNA of the CDR3 is TGTGCCAGCAGCTCGCAGGGGGCTAGCAATCAGCCCCAGCATTTT.

V usage is TRBV30 and J usage is TRBJ1-2; 8 bases match TRBD1. Germline V gene lookup returns CDR1 GTSNPN and CDR2 SVGIG (reference sequence). Unmatched junction bases numbered 10, after V lost 5 bases and J lost 8 bases. CDR3 length: 13 residues. The CDR3 region has the DNA TGTGCCTGGGGCGACGGACAGGGTATCGGCTACACCTTC. Translation gives CAWGDGQGIGYTF.

The chain joins TRBV7-2 to TRBJ2-7, with 7 nucleotides matching TRBD2. From germline, CDR1 is SGHTA and CDR2 FQGNSA. This CDR3 is 15 amino acids long. The ends lost 5 bases at V and 4 bases at J; junction bases unmatched: 11. For the CDR3, the DNA is TGTGCCAGCAGCGCCAACGTCGCGGGAGTTTACGAGCAGTACTTC. It is translated as CASSANVAGVYEQYF.

This clone has just one count. The chain links TRBV28 to TRBJ2-7, with 9 bases aligning to TRBD1. V lost 8 bases to trimming and J lost 6 bases; unmatched junction nucleotides: 11. The CDR3 loop spans 14 amino acids. Germline V gene sequence: CDR1 MDHEN, CDR2 SYDVKM. The CDR3 DNA follows: TGTGCCAGCGGGGGGGACAGGGTAGCGATCGAGCAGTACTTC. It specifies CASGGDRVAIEQYF.

This clone was seen just once. The chain carries TRBV12-5 and TRBJ2-7; no clear D. V lost 1 base, J lost 0 bases, and 7 bases lay in between. Germline V gene data show CDR1 as LGHNT and CDR2 as FRNRAP. The CDR3 is 14 residues long. The chain's CDR3 is CASGLGLPSYEQYF. CDR3 DNA: TGTGCTAGTGGTTTGGGCCTCCCCTCCTACGAGCAGTACTTC. The full variable domain, with the rest looked up from reference TRBV12-5 and TRBJ2-7, is DARVTQTPRHKVTEMGQEVTMRCQPILGHNTVFWYRQTMMQGLELLAYFRNRAPLDDSGMPKDRFSAEMPDATLATLKIQPSEPRDSAVYFCASGLGLPSYEQYFGPGTRLTVT.